These T cell receptor beta chains were read from a single sample in a study of PD-L1 blockade in urothelial cancer. Profiling relied on immunoSEQ multiplex PCR, and the TCRdb table lists in-frame clones only, not all of them. The sample consists of more than 40,000 clones, about 83% of them appearing once. Here the sequenced sample was PBMCs, taken around atezolizumab (anti-PD-L1) treatment. The receptors shown here come from a man between 60 and 75 years old with urothelial cancer. The CDR3 runs from the conserved cysteine through the conserved F or W. Each record gives: clone size, J gene, D gene, V gene, CDR3 protein, CDR3 DNA. The D gene is left open where the match is weak. Rows give clone size only sometimes, using once, few, many, or a class for an expanded clone.

- TRBJ2-1 - TRBV7-6 CASSQRGSSYNEQFF TGTGCCAGCAGCCAGAGAGGGAGCTCCTACAATGAGCAGTTCTTC
- TRBJ1-5 - TRBV18 CASSPGGDGQPQHF TGTGCCAGCTCACCAGGGGGCGATGGCCAGCCCCAGCATTTT
- TRBJ2-7 - TRBV7-8 CASSFLRQDGEQYF TGTGCCAGCAGCTTCTTGAGACAGGATGGCGAGCAGTACTTC
- TRBJ2-7 TRBD2 TRBV6-1 CASRLTSGVYEQYF TGTGCCAGCAGGCTGACTAGCGGGGTCTACGAGCAGTACTTC
- TRBJ1-5 - TRBV18 CASSPSAGYSNQPQHF TGTGCCAGCTCACCATCGGCGGGGTATAGCAATCAGCCCCAGCATTTT
- TRBJ2-5 TRBD1 TRBV6-1 CASSQTGGKETQYF TGTGCCAGCAGTCAGACAGGGGGGAAAGAGACCCAGTACTTC
- TRBJ2-2 - TRBV4-1 CASSQYTGYTGELFF TGCGCCAGCAGCCAATATACGGGTTATACCGGGGAGCTGTTTTTT
- TRBJ2-7 - TRBV2 CASIVGSSSYEQYF TGTGCCAGCATCGTTGGCAGTAGCTCCTACGAGCAGTACTTC
- TRBJ2-5 - TRBV6-1 CASSAPPRSLQETQYF TGTGCCAGCAGTGCCCCCCCGCGGAGTTTACAAGAGACCCAGTACTTC
- TRBJ2-3 TRBD2 TRBV7-6 CASTLILAGDTDTQYF TGTGCCAGCACCCTAATCCTAGCGGGGGACACAGATACGCAGTATTTT
- TRBJ1-6 - TRBV5-1 CASSPGLRSYNSPLHF TGCGCCAGCAGCCCGGGACTGCGCTCCTATAATTCACCCCTCCACTTT
- TRBJ2-5 - TRBV27 CASSSRQVQETQYF TGTGCCAGCAGTTCACGACAGGTACAAGAGACCCAGTACTTC
once TRBJ2-3 - TRBV20-1 CSASELDTQYF TGCAGTGCTAGTGAGTTGGATACGCAGTATTTT
- TRBJ1-2 - TRBV6-5 CASSYSFGGDYGYTF TGTGCCAGCAGTTACTCTTTCGGGGGGGACTATGGCTACACCTTC
- TRBJ2-7 TRBD2 TRBV7-9 CASSHHLTSGGGSSYEQYF TGTGCCAGCAGCCATCACCTGACTAGCGGGGGGGGGAGCTCCTACGAGCAGTACTTC
- TRBJ1-2 - TRBV2 CASSGSQADYGYTF TGTGCCAGCAGTGGCTCACAGGCGGACTATGGCTACACCTTC
- TRBJ2-1 TRBD1 TRBV18 CASSPGQGAYNEQFF TGTGCCAGCTCACCAGGACAGGGGGCTTACAATGAGCAGTTCTTC
- TRBJ2-3 - TRBV29-1 CSVGFWGRTDTQYF TGCAGCGTTGGTTTCTGGGGGCGTACAGATACGCAGTATTTT
- TRBJ1-1 - TRBV14 CASSQESGTPGGLKLFF TGTGCCAGCAGCCAAGAGTCCGGGACCCCAGGAGGGCTTAAGCTTTTCTTT
- TRBJ2-5 TRBD1 TRBV5-1 CASSPGQGSPKRTQYF TGCGCCAGCAGTCCGGGACAGGGCTCCCCTAAAAGGACCCAGTACTTC
- TRBJ2-5 - TRBV5-4 CASSSTLGAGEETQYF TGTGCCAGCAGCTCCACCTTGGGGGCGGGTGAGGAGACCCAGTACTTC
- TRBJ2-1 TRBD1 TRBV29-1 CSVASGTANEQFF TGCAGCGTCGCTTCCGGGACAGCCAATGAGCAGTTCTTC
- TRBJ2-2 - TRBV28 CASTSGEGGELFF TGTGCCAGCACCTCAGGGGAGGGCGGGGAGCTGTTTTTT